Listed below are T cell receptor beta chains from one sample, sequenced in a study of T cell responses to AZD1222 COVID-19 vaccine. Clones were read by immunoSEQ multiplex PCR, and TCRdb kept only the in-frame ones, dropping some. Of 160,000 or so clones in the sample, approximately 91% are singletons; the top ten hold approximately 6.6%. The sequenced sample was peripheral blood, obtained after recovery from COVID-19. Source of these receptors: an adult who had recovered from COVID-19. CDR3s include the opening cysteine and the closing phenylalanine or tryptophan. The order of the fields is V gene, J gene, D gene, clone size, CDR3 protein, CDR3 DNA. The D gene is left open where the match is weak. The listing skips clone size in some rows; elsewhere it reads once, few, many or a size class.

TRBV7-9	TRBJ1-1	-	-	CASSPRVQNTEAFF	TGTGCCAGCAGCCCACGGGTCCAGAACACTGAAGCTTTCTTT
TRBV7-2	TRBJ2-7	-	-	CASSPSLEPLYEQYF	TGTGCCAGCAGTCCCTCCCTAGAGCCCCTCTACGAGCAGTACTTC
TRBV28	TRBJ1-5	-	-	CASSLPQTHQPQHF	TGTGCCAGCAGTTTACCACAGACTCATCAGCCCCAGCATTTT
TRBV9	TRBJ2-2	TRBD2	-	CASSVGLAGVHGELFF	TGTGCCAGCAGCGTAGGACTAGCGGGAGTTCACGGGGAGCTGTTTTTT
TRBV2	TRBJ2-1	-	few	CASSGERGVQDEQFF	TGTGCCAGCAGTGGAGAGCGAGGGGTGCAAGATGAGCAGTTCTTC
TRBV19	TRBJ1-5	-	once	CASSGTANQPQHF	TGTGCCAGTAGTGGAACGGCCAATCAGCCCCAGCATTTT
TRBV5-4	TRBJ2-5	TRBD1	-	CASSPGQGREQETQYF	TGTGCCAGCAGCCCAGGACAGGGGCGAGAACAGGAGACCCAGTACTTC
TRBV5-1	TRBJ2-5	TRBD2	-	CASSLLAGGQETQYF	TGCGCCAGCAGCTTATTAGCGGGGGGGCAAGAGACCCAGTACTTC
TRBV27	TRBJ1-2	TRBD1	once	CASSLGQRYYGYTF	TGTGCCAGCAGTCTGGGACAGAGATACTATGGCTACACCTTC
TRBV6-5	TRBJ1-2	TRBD1	few	CASRPPGQGGGYTF	TGTGCCAGCAGACCACCGGGACAGGGGGGAGGCTACACCTTC
TRBV4-3	TRBJ1-6	-	-	CASSQEVPGSSYNSPLHF	TGCGCCAGCAGCCAAGAAGTCCCCGGGAGCTCCTATAATTCACCCCTCCACTTT
TRBV6-5	TRBJ2-4	-	-	CASSHGGAKNIQYF	TGTGCCAGCAGCCATGGGGGGGCCAAAAACATTCAGTACTTC
TRBV5-1	TRBJ2-5	TRBD1	-	CASSPSGGLETQYF	TGCGCCAGCAGCCCTTCAGGGGGCTTGGAGACCCAGTACTTC
TRBV10-3	TRBJ2-3	TRBD1	-	CAISQRTGLDTQYF	TGTGCCATCAGCCAACGGACAGGTTTAGATACGCAGTATTTT
TRBV28	TRBJ1-1	TRBD1	-	CASSLGTADTEAFF	TGTGCCAGCAGTTTAGGGACAGCGGACACTGAAGCTTTCTTT
TRBV15	TRBJ1-6	-	-	CATGRPQRNSPLHF	TGTGCCACCGGGAGGCCCCAGCGAAATTCACCCCTCCACTTT
TRBV5-4	TRBJ2-7	-	-	CASSLVGETYEQYF	TGTGCCAGCAGCTTGGTGGGGGAAACCTACGAGCAGTACTTC
TRBV4-2	TRBJ2-5	-	-	CASSQDGYSNQETQYF	TGTGCCAGCAGCCAAGACGGGTACAGTAATCAAGAGACCCAGTACTTC
TRBV4-2	TRBJ1-2	TRBD1	-	CASSHHRDRANYGYTF	TGTGCCAGCAGCCATCACCGGGACAGGGCTAACTATGGCTACACCTTC
TRBV19	TRBJ2-7	TRBD2	-	CASSLGLAGGPYEQYF	TGTGCCAGTAGTCTGGGACTAGCGGGGGGGCCGTACGAGCAGTACTTC
TRBV3-1/TRBV3-2	TRBJ2-1	TRBD2	-	CASSSFGTSGNEQFF	TGTGCCAGCAGCTCCTTCGGGACTAGCGGCAATGAGCAGTTCTTC
TRBV7-9	TRBJ1-2	-	-	CASSAGPSYGYTF	TGTGCCAGCAGCGCCGGACCGTCCTATGGCTACACCTTC
TRBV7-9	TRBJ1-1	-	-	CASETGAGDTEAFF	TGTGCCAGCGAGACGGGGGCCGGGGACACTGAAGCTTTCTTT
TRBV11-2	TRBJ2-7	-	once	CASSLVGGIYEQYF	TGTGCCAGCAGCTTAGTAGGGGGAATCTACGAGCAGTACTTC
TRBV2	TRBJ1-1	-	-	CASSDMSFEAFF	TGTGCCAGCAGTGATATGAGTTTTGAAGCTTTCTTT
TRBV5-4	TRBJ1-4	-	-	CASSSRQDTNEKLFF	TGTGCCAGCAGCTCGCGACAAGATACTAATGAAAAACTGTTTTTT
TRBV5-1	TRBJ2-2	-	-	CASSLARLNTGELFF	TGCGCCAGCAGCTTGGCCAGGCTCAACACCGGGGAGCTGTTTTTT
TRBV2	TRBJ1-1	TRBD1	-	CASSQDRPNTEAFF	TGTGCCAGCAGTCAGGACAGGCCGAACACTGAAGCTTTCTTT
TRBV4-1	TRBJ1-2	-	-	CASSQVPGVGYGYTF	TGCGCCAGCAGCCAAGTGCCAGGCGTCGGCTATGGCTACACCTTC
TRBV9	TRBJ1-1	TRBD1	-	CASSTSGGFAEAFF	TGTGCCAGCAGCACCTCAGGGGGCTTCGCTGAAGCTTTCTTT
TRBV28	TRBJ1-2	TRBD1	-	CASITGGREFGYTF	TGTGCCAGCATAACAGGGGGCAGAGAATTTGGCTACACCTTC
TRBV6-5	TRBJ2-2	TRBD1	-	CASSYSTGALTGELFF	TGTGCCAGCAGTTACTCGACAGGGGCCCTAACCGGGGAGCTGTTTTTT
TRBV12-5	TRBJ1-1	TRBD1	-	CASGLPRWTGPKAFF	TGTGCTAGTGGTTTGCCAAGATGGACAGGGCCTAAAGCTTTCTTT
TRBV28	TRBJ2-7	TRBD1	few	CASSYTGGGVFSDSYEQYF	TGTGCCAGCAGTTACACAGGGGGCGGAGTATTTTCGGACTCCTACGAGCAGTACTTC
TRBV10-3	TRBJ2-3	-	-	CAISESRATDTQYF	TGTGCCATCAGTGAGTCTAGGGCCACAGATACGCAGTATTTT
TRBV5-4	TRBJ1-1	-	-	CASSLAGETEAFF	TGTGCCAGCAGCTTGGCAGGGGAGACTGAAGCTTTCTTT
TRBV7-2	TRBJ1-1	-	-	CASSSGQYTEAFF	TGTGCCAGCAGCTCGGGACAATACACTGAAGCTTTCTTT
TRBV2	TRBJ1-6	-	few	CASSERSGSLSSPLHF	TGTGCCAGCAGTGAAAGGTCAGGGTCCCTATCTTCACCCCTCCACTTT
TRBV7-8	TRBJ1-5	-	-	CASALMERQPQHF	TGTGCCAGCGCGCTTATGGAGAGGCAGCCCCAGCATTTT
TRBV5-1	TRBJ1-1	-	-	CASSDQGPEGTEAFF	TGCGCCAGCAGCGATCAGGGTCCTGAAGGCACTGAAGCTTTCTTT
TRBV19	TRBJ2-2	TRBD2	-	CASSIDGGIGTGELFF	TGTGCCAGTAGTATAGACGGGGGGATTGGCACCGGGGAGCTGTTTTTT
TRBV21-1	TRBJ1-4	-	few	CASSTGGEQNEKLFF	TGTGCCAGCAGCACGGGGGGGGAGCAGAATGAAAAACTGTTTTTT
TRBV9	TRBJ2-6	-	-	CASSSRVSGANVLTF	TGTGCCAGCAGCTCACGGGTCTCTGGGGCCAACGTCCTGACTTTC
TRBV19	TRBJ1-1	TRBD1	-	CASSPPGQGSTEAFF	TGTGCCAGTAGTCCACCGGGACAGGGTAGCACTGAAGCTTTCTTT
TRBV28	TRBJ2-3	-	-	CASLEAFRTDTQYF	TGTGCCAGCCTTGAGGCGTTTCGCACAGATACGCAGTATTTT
TRBV4-2	TRBJ2-1	-	-	CASSPELGFGAEQFF	TGTGCCAGCAGCCCAGAACTAGGCTTCGGCGCTGAGCAGTTCTTC
TRBV18	TRBJ1-5	TRBD1	-	CASSPPGQGANQPQHF	TGTGCCAGCTCACCACCGGGACAGGGGGCTAATCAGCCCCAGCATTTT
TRBV9	TRBJ2-1	-	-	CASSVGKGYNEQFF	TGTGCCAGCAGCGTGGGCAAGGGATACAATGAGCAGTTCTTC
TRBV27	TRBJ2-7	-	-	CASSPNTALDGHEQYF	TGTGCCAGCAGTCCCAACACGGCCTTAGATGGCCACGAGCAGTACTTC
TRBV5-1	TRBJ1-6	TRBD1	-	CASSSRTGNGSPLHF	TGCGCCAGCAGCTCCCGGACAGGGAATGGTTCACCCCTCCACTTT
TRBV19	TRBJ2-1	-	-	CATRQPSYNEQFF	TGTGCCACGCGACAGCCGTCCTACAATGAGCAGTTCTTC
TRBV9	TRBJ2-3	TRBD2	-	CASSPRLAGGLTDTQYF	TGTGCCAGCAGCCCGCGACTAGCGGGAGGCCTCACAGATACGCAGTATTTT
TRBV7-9	TRBJ1-1	-	-	CASSLDRRRSYMNTEAFF	TGTGCCAGCAGCTTAGACCGCAGGCGCTCCTACATGAACACTGAAGCTTTCTTT
TRBV12-3/TRBV12-4	TRBJ2-5	-	-	CASSLLREETQYF	TGTGCCAGCAGTTTATTAAGGGAAGAGACCCAGTACTTC
TRBV28	TRBJ1-4	-	-	CASSWQGNEKLFF	TGTGCCAGCAGTTGGCAGGGAAATGAAAAACTGTTTTTT
TRBV2	TRBJ2-7	-	-	CASSEALKRGAYEQYF	TGTGCCAGCAGTGAAGCGCTTAAACGCGGGGCCTACGAGCAGTACTTC
TRBV28	TRBJ2-2	TRBD1	-	CASSRIGQGTSGELFF	TGTGCCAGCAGTAGGATCGGACAGGGAACCTCCGGGGAGCTGTTTTTT